Each of the 31 T cell receptor beta chains below was sequenced from the same sample in a study of T cell responses to AZD1222 COVID-19 vaccine. Produced via immunoSEQ multiplex PCR; TCRdb's table is partial and in-frame only. Among some 120,000 clones, around 94% were seen once, and the ten largest hold approximately 3%. This sample comprised peripheral blood, obtained on day 0 of AZD1222 vaccination. All receptors come from an adult in good health.

This sequence joins TRBV7-9 and TRBJ1-1, with 9 bases identical to TRBD1. In germline, CDR1 is SEHNR, CDR2 FQNEAQ (reference sequence). V trimming: 4 bases; J trimming: 3 bases; junction bases outside the gene matches: 6. The CDR3 totals 15 residues. CDR3 DNA: TGTGCCAGCAGCTCCGGACAGGGGCCTTACACTGAAGCTTTCTTT. Translating gives CASSSGQGPYTEAFF.

The chain combines TRBV5-8 with TRBJ2-7; 10 bases fit TRBD1. The CDR3 runs to 18 residues. Germline CDR1 reads SGHTS; CDR2 reads YDEGEE. The ends lost 4 bases at V and 5 bases at J; junction bases unmatched: 18. CDR3 amino acids: CASSQRTGGRLAYNEQYF. The CDR3, as DNA: TGTGCCAGCAGCCAGCGGACAGGGGGAAGACTAGCCTACAACGAGCAGTACTTC.

The chain employs TRBV5-1 and TRBJ2-6; no definite D call. The V gene's germline CDR1 is SGHRS and CDR2 YFSETQ. V was shortened by 1 base and J by 1 base, with 9 bases between the two germline ends. The CDR3 totals 16 residues. The CDR3 region is CASSLTVFSGANVLTF. The CDR3 nucleotides read TGCGCCAGCAGCTTGACCGTATTTTCTGGGGCCAACGTCCTGACTTTC.

The chain carries TRBV6-5 and TRBJ1-4; TRBD1 matches at 8 bases. Germline lookup yields CDR1 MNHEY and CDR2 SVGAGI. With V trimmed by 6 bases and J by 6 bases, 9 bases remained unmatched. This CDR3 has 15 amino acids. The CDR3 spells CASRQVRGRYEKLFF. The DNA of the CDR3 is TGTGCCAGCAGACAAGTCAGGGGGCGGTATGAAAAACTGTTTTTT.

This CDR3 reads CASSDYSTSGTDTQYF. The CDR3 coding sequence is TGTGCCAGCAGTGACTACTCGACTAGCGGCACAGATACGCAGTATTTT. The chain links TRBV6-4 to TRBJ2-3; 8 bases agree with TRBD2. The CDR3 has 16 residues. Germline loops: CDR1 MRHNA, CDR2 SNTAGT. The junction had 4 bases not matched to a gene; V was cut back by 1 base and J by 1 base.

J is TRBJ1-5 and V is TRBV7-8; D remains ambiguous. The ends were cut back, 3 bases at V and 2 bases at J, with 17 bases in the middle. This CDR3 is 17 amino acids long. CDR1 SGHVS and CDR2 FQNEAQ come from the germline V gene. CDR3 loop: CASSFPPRSDGNQPQHF. CDR3 DNA: TGTGCCAGCAGCTTTCCTCCCCGGTCAGATGGCAATCAGCCCCAGCATTTT.

CDR3 region: CASSSLDSGTYNEQFF. CDR3 bases: TGTGCCAGCAGTTCGTTGGACAGCGGAACCTACAATGAGCAGTTCTTC. The J gene is TRBJ2-1, the V gene TRBV25-1, with a tentative D call TRBD1 (6 bases). Trimming removed 5 bases at V and 2 bases at J, with 16 bases between. The CDR3 runs 16 residues. Germline assignment: CDR1 MGHDK and CDR2 SYGVNS. Looking up the rest from reference TRBV25-1 and TRBJ2-1 gives the full variable domain: EADIYQTPRYLVIGTGKKITLECSQTMGHDKMYWYQQDPGMELHLIHYSYGVNSTEKGDLSSESTVSRIRTEHFPLTLESARPSHTSQYLCASSSLDSGTYNEQFFGPGTRLTVL.

The rearrangement links TRBV10-2 to TRBJ1-3; possibly TRBD1 for D (5 bases). Germline V gene data show CDR1 as WSHSY and CDR2 as SAAADI. V was clipped by 0 bases and J by 0 bases, with 15 bases between them. The CDR3 contains 18 residues. In DNA form, the CDR3 reads TGCGCCAGCAGTGAGTCGAACCCTGGGGCGAGCTCTGGAAACACCATATATTTT. This codes for CASSESNPGASSGNTIYF.

This clone was counted a single time. The chain has TRBV21-1 and TRBJ1-2; the tabulated D call, TRBD1, remains unverified against the DNA. TRBV21-1 is a pseudogene segment. CDR3 length: 14 amino acids. CDR3 in amino acids: CASSAPRQGDGYTF. The DNA of the CDR3 is TGTGCCAGCAGCGCCCCACGACAGGGAGATGGCTACACCTTC.

The genes are TRBV5-1 and TRBJ1-5; D uncertain. The CDR3 is 13 amino acids. V lost 4 bases to trimming and J lost 5 bases, with 10 bases between them. Per germline, CDR1 SGHRS and CDR2 YFSETQ. CDR3 DNA sequence: TGCGCCAGCAGCCCAGTGCCGGATCAGCCCCAGCATTTT. It codes for CASSPVPDQPQHF.

The V gene is TRBV28, the J gene TRBJ2-3, with 8 bases matching TRBD2. V lost 2 bases to trimming and J lost 3 bases; unmatched junction nucleotides: 4. This CDR3 is built from 15 residues. Germline CDR1 MDHEN, CDR2 SYDVKM. CDR3 nucleotide sequence: TGTGCCAGCAGTTTACCCTTAGCGGGGACAGATACGCAGTATTTT. This translates into CASSLPLAGTDTQYF. Together with reference TRBV28 and TRBJ2-3, the CDR3 gives the full variable domain: DVKVTQSSRYLVKRTGEKVFLECVQDMDHENMFWYRQDPGLGLRLIYFSYDVKMKEKGDIPEGYSVSREKKERFSLILESASTNQTSMYLCASSLPLAGTDTQYFGPGTRLTVL.

With respect to this clone: The junction departs from the called germline gene at one end, perhaps through a read error. The V and J genes are TRBV20-1 and TRBJ1-1, with D tentatively TRBD1 (5 bases). The CDR3 extends over 11 amino acids. CDR1 DFQATT and CDR2 SNEGSKA come from the germline V gene (reference sequence). Written as DNA, the CDR3 is TGCAGTACTAGCGGAAGGAACAGGGCTTTCTTT. Translating it yields CSTSGRNRAFF.

The chain joins TRBV30 to TRBJ1-3; a possible D gene is TRBD1 (5 bases). The germline gives CDR1 GTSNPN, CDR2 SVGIG (reference sequence). Trimming removed 4 bases at V and 4 bases at J, with 14 bases between. The CDR3 covers 14 residues. This chain's CDR3 is CAWNVRAAGNTIYF. The CDR3 DNA is TGTGCCTGGAACGTCAGGGCTGCGGGAAACACCATATATTTT.

CDR3 residues: CASSQQGLPGNTIYF. CDR3 in DNA: TGCGCCAGCAGCCAACAGGGTTTACCTGGAAACACCATATATTTT. The chain has TRBV4-1 and TRBJ1-3; weak D call: TRBD1 (5 bases). V dropped 2 bases and J dropped 2 bases, with 10 bases sitting between them. Looked up from germline, CDR1 is MGHRA and CDR2 is YSYEKL. CDR3 size: 15 residues.

The chain is built from TRBV19 and TRBJ1-1, with 7 bases that match TRBD1. CDR1 is LNHDA and CDR2 is SQIVND in the germline V gene (reference sequence). The J segment lost 4 bases and the V segment lost 1 base, leaving 6 bases of the junction unmatched. The CDR3 sequence is 15 residues long. The CDR3 is CASSIATGLGTEAFF. CDR3 nucleotide sequence: TGTGCCAGTAGTATAGCGACAGGGCTGGGCACTGAAGCTTTCTTT.

The V call is TRBV6-5, the J call TRBJ1-1; tentative D call: TRBD1 (5 bases). The CDR3 is 14 residues long. The germline V gene has CDR1 MNHEY and CDR2 SVGAGI. V was shortened by 2 bases and J by 1 base, with 8 bases between the two germline ends. CDR3 coding DNA: TGTGCCAGCAGTTACGGGGACGAGAACACTGAAGCTTTCTTT. This sequence encodes CASSYGDENTEAFF.

V is TRBV6-5 and J is TRBJ1-2; D call uncertain. V lost 5 bases and J lost 5, with 12 bases in between. The CDR3 extends over 13 amino acids. Germline CDR1 MNHEY, CDR2 SVGAGI. This CDR3 reads CASSQDDGYGYTF. The CDR3 nucleotides are TGTGCCAGCAGTCAGGACGATGGGTATGGCTACACCTTC.

This chain uses TRBV7-2 with TRBJ1-2; tentatively, D is TRBD1 (5 bases). The CDR3 has 12 residues. V dropped 5 bases and J dropped 7 bases, with 11 bases sitting between them. Germline-derived CDR1 and CDR2 are SGHTA and FQGNSA. The chain's CDR3 is CASSRRGVGYTF. CDR3 DNA sequence: TGTGCCAGCAGCCGTCGGGGGGTTGGCTACACCTTC.

The chain couples TRBV6-5 to TRBJ2-7; no firm D call. The CDR3 is made up of 14 amino acids. The germline gives CDR1 MNHEY, CDR2 SVGAGI. Trimming took off 7 bases at V and 3 bases at J, with 16 bases between the two ends. CDR3 in amino acids: CASTDIRGHYEQYF. Here the CDR3 DNA reads TGTGCCAGCACCGACATCCGTGGGCACTACGAGCAGTACTTC.

The CDR3 sequence: CSASVSGSSYEQYF. The CDR3, as DNA: TGCAGTGCTAGTGTTAGCGGCAGCTCCTACGAGCAGTACTTC. The rearrangement uses TRBV20-1 and TRBJ2-7; weak D call: TRBD2 (6 bases). The V and J ends lost 3 bases and 0 bases respectively, with 12 bases between them. Germline V lookup: CDR1 DFQATT, CDR2 SNEGSKA (reference sequence). The CDR3 is 14 amino acids.

The V gene is TRBV18, the J gene TRBJ1-5, with unresolved D. V was shortened by 4 bases and J by 5 bases, with 9 bases between the two germline ends. This CDR3 is built from 13 residues. Germline lookup yields CDR1 KGHSH and CDR2 LQKENI. The CDR3 DNA reads TGTGCCAGCTCACGATACGGAGATCAGCCCCAGCATTTT. The encoded protein is CASSRYGDQPQHF.

V and J are TRBV19 and TRBJ2-5; D perhaps matches TRBD1 (7 bases). Germline CDR1 LNHDA, CDR2 SQIVND (reference sequence). The ends were cut back, 1 base at V and 4 bases at J, with 13 bases in the middle. The CDR3 is made up of 15 amino acids. This chain's CDR3 is CASSIGPGGGETQYF. CDR3 DNA sequence: TGTGCCAGTAGTATAGGCCCAGGGGGAGGAGAGACCCAGTACTTC.

This clone has just a few counts. The V gene is TRBV5-1, the J gene TRBJ2-3, with TRBD2 matching 9 bases. CDR1 and CDR2 from the germline V gene are SGHRS and YFSETQ. The J segment lost 0 bases and the V segment lost 0 bases, leaving 14 bases of the junction unmatched. The CDR3 is made up of 20 amino acids. In DNA, the CDR3 is TGCGCCAGCAGCTTGGAATCGTCTAGCGGGGACCTAATTAGCACAGATACGCAGTATTTT. Translating it yields CASSLESSSGDLISTDTQYF.

CDR3 nucleotide sequence: TGCGCCAGCAGCCGGAGCGGGACCACAAAACATGGTCCGTTTGTGAACACCGGGGAGCTGTTTTTT. It codes for CASSRSGTTKHGPFVNTGELFF. The V and J genes are TRBV5-1 and TRBJ2-2, with 7 bases lining up with TRBD2. This CDR3 is 22 amino acids long. Germline V gives CDR1 SGHRS, CDR2 YFSETQ. Trimming at V came to 4 bases and at J to 1 base, leaving 25 bases not matched to a gene.

Written as DNA, the CDR3 is TGCGCCAGCAGTCAAGTCCCCCCGGGGAACACCGGGGAGCTGTTTTTT. It encodes CASSQVPPGNTGELFF. The chain has TRBV10-1 and TRBJ2-2; unclear D gene. The germline gives CDR1 WNHNN, CDR2 SYGVQD (reference sequence). CDR3 size: 16 residues. V lost 5 bases and J lost 1, with 14 bases in between.

V gene TRBV19 combines with J gene TRBJ2-7; 10 positions match TRBD1. CDR3 size: 12 residues. The junction had 5 bases not matched to a gene; V was cut back by 9 bases and J by 6 bases. The germline gives CDR1 LNHDA, CDR2 SQIVND (reference sequence). DNA for the CDR3: TGTGCCAGCGGACAGGGGGGCAGCGAGCAGTACTTC. Amino acid sequence: CASGQGGSEQYF. Combining the CDR3 with reference TRBV19 and TRBJ2-7 gives the whole variable domain DGGITQSPKYLFRKEGQNVTLSCEQNLNHDAMYWYRQDPGQGLRLIYYSQIVNDFQKGDIAEGYSVSREKKESFPLTVTSAQKNPTAFYLCASGQGGSEQYFGPGTRLTVT.

The rearrangement links TRBV28 to TRBJ2-1; 9 nucleotides align to TRBD2. The CDR3 has 13 amino acids. V shed 6 bases, J shed 5 bases, and the junction held 2 bases outside the gene matches. Germline-derived CDR1 and CDR2 are MDHEN and SYDVKM. This CDR3 reads CASRSSGDNEQFF. The CDR3 nucleotides read TGTGCCAGCAGGTCTAGCGGGGACAATGAGCAGTTCTTC.

This clone was counted a single time. The rearrangement joins TRBV14 to TRBJ1-6, with a possible D match to TRBD1 (5 bases). This CDR3 has 15 amino acids. V lost 1 base and J 9 bases, leaving 13 bases between the germline ends. CDR1 and CDR2 from the germline V gene are SGHDN and FVKESK. This chain's CDR3 is CASSQALGGLSPLHF. The CDR3 DNA reads as TGTGCCAGCAGCCAAGCCCTCGGGGGTCTTTCACCCCTCCACTTT.

The rearrangement uses TRBV5-1 and TRBJ2-3; 9 bases align to TRBD2. V trimming: 6 bases; J trimming: 4 bases; junction bases outside the gene matches: 0. Germline V gene sequence: CDR1 SGHRS, CDR2 YFSETQ. The CDR3 has 12 residues. CDR3 region: CASKRGADTQYF. CDR3 DNA: TGCGCCAGCAAGCGGGGGGCAGATACGCAGTATTTT.

The V and J genes are TRBV2 and TRBJ1-1, with D unresolved. V lost 4 bases and J lost 2, with 8 bases in between. Germline assignment: CDR1 SNHLY and CDR2 FYNNEI. The CDR3 extends over 13 amino acids. The CDR3 sequence: CASSVRGNTEAFF. For the CDR3, the DNA is TGTGCCAGCAGTGTACGAGGAAACACTGAAGCTTTCTTT.

The chain employs TRBV2 and TRBJ1-2; TRBD1 matches at 9 bases. V dropped 8 bases and J dropped 8; count of bases not matched to a gene: 9. CDR3 length: 13 amino acids. Germline assignment: CDR1 SNHLY and CDR2 FYNNEI. CDR3 residues: CASSTGTGTGYTF. In DNA form, the CDR3 reads TGTGCCAGCTCGACCGGGACAGGGACGGGCTACACCTTC.